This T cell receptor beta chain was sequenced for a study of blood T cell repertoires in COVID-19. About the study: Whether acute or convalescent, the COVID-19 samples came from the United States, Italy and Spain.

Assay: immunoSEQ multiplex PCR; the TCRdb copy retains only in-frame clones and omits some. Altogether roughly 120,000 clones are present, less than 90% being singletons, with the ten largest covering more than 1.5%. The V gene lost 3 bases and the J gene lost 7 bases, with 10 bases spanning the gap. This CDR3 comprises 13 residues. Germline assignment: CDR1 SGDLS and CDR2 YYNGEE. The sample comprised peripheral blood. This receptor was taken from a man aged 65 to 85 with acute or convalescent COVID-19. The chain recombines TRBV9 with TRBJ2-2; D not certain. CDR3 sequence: CASSALESGELFF. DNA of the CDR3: TGTGCCAGCAGCGCCTTGGAGAGCGGGGAGCTGTTTTTT.